These 4 T cell receptor beta chains were sequenced from one sample in a study of blood T cell repertoires in COVID-19. This table comes from immunoSEQ multiplex PCR, and its TCRdb copy is limited to in-frame clones, with some not included. This sample yields fewer than 50,000 clones, of which approximately 80% are seen a single time; over 15% belongs to the top ten. The sample comprised peripheral blood. The source is a man aged 65-85 years with acute or convalescent COVID-19.

The chain carries TRBV15 and TRBJ1-2, with D perhaps matching TRBD1 (6 bases). Germline V gives CDR1 LNHNV, CDR2 YYDKDF (reference sequence). The V and J ends lost 3 bases and 2 bases respectively, with 16 bases between them. There are 16 residues in the CDR3. The CDR3 reads CATSRPRSTGNYGYTF. In DNA form, the CDR3 reads TGTGCCACCAGCAGGCCTCGGTCCACAGGGAACTATGGCTACACCTTC. Complete variable domain (other parts from reference TRBV15 and TRBJ1-2): DAMVIQNPRYQVTQFGKPVTLSCSQTLNHNVMYWYQQKSSQAPKLLFHYYDKDFNNEADTPDNFQSRRPNTSFCFLDIRSPGLGDTAMYLCATSRPRSTGNYGYTFGSGTRLTVV.

The chain joins TRBV18 to TRBJ2-6; 9 bases map to TRBD1. This CDR3 spans 18 amino acids. Germline assignment: CDR1 KGHSH and CDR2 LQKENI. The J segment lost 1 base and the V segment lost 1 base, leaving 5 bases of the junction unmatched. The CDR3 is CASSPRSGQGSGANVLTF. The CDR3 nucleotides are TGTGCCAGCTCACCACGTTCGGGACAGGGTTCTGGGGCCAACGTCCTGACTTTC.

This rearrangement joins TRBV18 to TRBJ1-1, with D maybe TRBD1 (5 bases). Germline CDR1 is KGHSH and CDR2 is LQKENI. V lost 4 bases and J 3 bases, leaving 12 bases between the germline ends. The CDR3 consists of 14 residues. The CDR3 is CASSQIRDYTEAFF. As DNA, the CDR3 is TGTGCCAGCTCACAAATCAGGGACTACACTGAAGCTTTCTTT.

V gene TRBV7-8 combines with J gene TRBJ1-4, with D perhaps TRBD1 (5 bases). Trimming took off 0 bases at V and 11 bases at J, with 10 bases between the two ends. The CDR3 totals 13 residues. CDR1 SGHVS and CDR2 FQNEAQ come from the germline V gene. CDR3 sequence: CASSLAGLGKLFF. The CDR3 DNA follows: TGTGCCAGCAGCTTAGCGGGGCTCGGGAAACTGTTTTTT.